The 20 T cell receptor beta chains below come from one sample, sequenced in a study of cytomegalovirus exposure and HLA in healthy donors. The PCR employed 60 Vbeta primers together with 13 Jbeta primers. Clones were read by immunoSEQ multiplex PCR, and TCRdb kept only the in-frame ones, dropping some. Of over 95,000 clones in the sample, around 77% were seen once. The sequencing sample was made of PBMCs. Source of these receptors: a middle-aged man in good health and CMV-seronegative.

The chain carries TRBV19 and TRBJ1-5; no firm D call. The germline CDR1 and CDR2 sequences are LNHDA and SQIVND (reference sequence). CDR3 length equals 16 residues. The ends were cut back, 6 bases at V and 0 bases at J, with 15 bases in the middle. The chain's CDR3 is CASSEEGSFSNQPQHF. CDR3 DNA sequence: TGTGCCAGTAGCGAGGAGGGTTCCTTTAGCAATCAGCCCCAGCATTTT.

This clone was observed a few times. The genes are TRBV11-2 and TRBJ2-7, with 8 nucleotides matching TRBD2. Germline V CDR1 and CDR2: SGHAT, FQNNGV. With 5 bases clipped from V and 3 bases from J, the junction kept 9 bases outside the gene matches. The CDR3 length is 15 residues. CDR3 region: CASSPRLASYYEQYF. The CDR3, as DNA: TGTGCCAGCAGCCCAAGACTAGCGAGTTACTACGAGCAGTACTTC.

The chain joins TRBV13 to TRBJ1-1, with D perhaps TRBD1 (6 bases). Trimming shortened V by 5 bases and J by 5 bases, and 12 bases separated the two germline ends. The CDR3 is 13 residues long. The germline V gene has CDR1 PRHDT and CDR2 FYEKMQ (reference sequence). The CDR3 DNA follows: TGTGCCAGCAGCCCTGTGGGGGCAACTGAAGCTTTCTTT. This sequence encodes CASSPVGATEAFF.

The gene calls are TRBV5-1 and TRBJ1-1, with TRBD1 matching 8 bases. The V gene end was trimmed by 7 bases and the J gene end by 8 bases; junction bases not matched to a gene: 13. The length of the CDR3 is 14 residues. The V gene's germline CDR1 is SGHRS and CDR2 YFSETQ. CDR3 bases: TGCGCCAGCCGATCAGATTTTGGACAGGGAGAAGCTTTCTTT. Its protein product is CASRSDFGQGEAFF.

This sequence joins TRBV5-1 and TRBJ1-2, with D possibly being TRBD1 (5 bases). CDR1 and CDR2 (germline): SGHRS, YFSETQ. Trimming took 4 bases from V and 0 from J, leaving 7 bases between them. This CDR3 comprises 13 residues. The CDR3 region has the DNA TGCGCCAGCAGCGTGACAGCTAACTATGGCTACACCTTC. Translating it yields CASSVTANYGYTF.

V usage is TRBV6-6 and J usage is TRBJ2-7, with D perhaps TRBD1 (5 bases). Per the germline V gene, CDR1 is MNHNY and CDR2 is SVGAGI (reference sequence). The germline V and J ends were trimmed by 6 bases and 5 bases, with 17 bases remaining between them. This CDR3 spans 14 amino acids. In DNA form, the CDR3 reads TGTGCCAGCAGGGGTACCTATCAGGGCGACGAGCAGTACTTC. It yields the protein CASRGTYQGDEQYF.

On this clone: Other DNA sequences of this sample code for an identical CDR3. This chain joins TRBV30 and TRBJ1-5; unclear D gene. The CDR3 spans 14 residues. The germline V gene encodes CDR1 GTSNPN and CDR2 SVGIG (reference sequence). Trimming removed 1 base at V and 0 bases at J, with 7 bases between. DNA of the CDR3: TGTGCCTGGAGTGCTGGAGATAGCAATCAGCCCCAGCATTTT. Translating it yields CAWSAGDSNQPQHF.

This rearrangement joins TRBV2 to TRBJ2-7; 7 bases map to TRBD2. The CDR3 runs to 16 residues. In germline, CDR1 is SNHLY, CDR2 FYNNEI. V dropped 6 bases and J dropped 3; count of bases not matched to a gene: 14. CDR3 loop: CASSARLARPLYEQYF. The CDR3 nucleotides read TGTGCCAGCAGCGCCAGACTAGCTAGACCTCTCTACGAGCAGTACTTC.

The CDR3 DNA reads as TGTGCCAGCAGCGGGGGGCTAGCGGGGGGTATTCGCACAGATACGCAGTATTTT. Amino acid sequence: CASSGGLAGGIRTDTQYF. This chain connects TRBV11-2 to TRBJ2-3, with 11 bases matching TRBD2. Germline CDR1 SGHAT, CDR2 FQNNGV. The CDR3 has 18 amino acids. V gave up 5 bases and J gave up 1 base; unmatched junction bases: 11.

The chain links TRBV7-2 to TRBJ2-3, with TRBD1 matching 7 bases. Losses at the gene ends were 5 bases for V and 4 bases for J; bases not matched to a gene: 3. This CDR3 has 13 residues. Germline-derived CDR1 and CDR2 are SGHTA and FQGNSA. CDR3 DNA sequence: TGTGCCAGCAGCAACCAGGGGGCAGATACGCAGTATTTT. Translating it yields CASSNQGADTQYF.

The gene calls are TRBV7-9 and TRBJ1-5; no definite D call. Germline CDR1 reads SEHNR; CDR2 reads FQNEAQ (reference sequence). V lost 5 bases and J 7 bases, leaving 9 bases between the germline ends. This CDR3 has 12 amino acids. CDR3 amino acids: CASSILDQPQHF. The CDR3 DNA follows: TGTGCCAGCAGCATCCTAGACCAGCCCCAGCATTTT.

V gene TRBV5-1 combines with J gene TRBJ2-1, with TRBD1 identical over 7 bases. The CDR3 is made up of 16 amino acids. J was trimmed by 1 base and V by 1 base; bases with no gene match: 5. Germline V gene lookup returns CDR1 SGHRS and CDR2 YFSETQ. Written as DNA, the CDR3 is TGCGCCAGCAGCTTGTCAACGACAGGGTCCTACAATGAGCAGTTCTTC. It is translated as CASSLSTTGSYNEQFF.

V gene TRBV6-5 combines with J gene TRBJ2-7, with 8 nucleotides matching TRBD2. Unmatched junction bases numbered 5, after V lost 5 bases and J lost 5 bases. The V gene's germline CDR1 is MNHEY and CDR2 SVGAGI. CDR3 length equals 13 residues. The CDR3 DNA reads TGTGCCAGCAGTCGGACTAGCTTCCACGAGCAGTACTTC. Encoded protein: CASSRTSFHEQYF.

This clone has only one observation. The chain is built from TRBV5-1 and TRBJ2-1; TRBD2 aligns across 10 bases. Germline CDR1 SGHRS, CDR2 YFSETQ. V was clipped by 2 bases and J by 4 bases; unmatched bases: 6. This CDR3 contains 16 residues. The CDR3 sequence: CASSFPSGGRYNEQFF. CDR3 bases: TGCGCCAGCAGCTTCCCTAGCGGGGGAAGGTACAATGAGCAGTTCTTC. Complete variable domain (other parts from reference TRBV5-1 and TRBJ2-1): KAGVTQTPRYLIKTRGQQVTLSCSPISGHRSVSWYQQTPGQGLQFLFEYFSETQRNKGNFPGRFSGRQFSNSRSEMNVSTLELGDSALYLCASSFPSGGRYNEQFFGPGTRLTVL.

V is TRBV4-1 and J is TRBJ2-6, with unresolved D. Germline CDR1 MGHRA, CDR2 YSYEKL. There are 15 residues in the CDR3. V lost 3 bases and J lost 0, with 6 bases in between. CDR3 coding DNA: TGCGCCAGCAGCCACCCAGGCTCTGGGGCCAACGTCCTGACTTTC. It encodes CASSHPGSGANVLTF.

This chain connects TRBV29-1 to TRBJ1-1; TRBD1 matches at 8 bases. Germline loops: CDR1 SQVTM, CDR2 ANQGSEA. V trimming: 7 bases; J trimming: 7 bases; junction bases outside the gene matches: 5. The CDR3 sequence is 11 residues long. As DNA, the CDR3 is TGCAGCGCCGCAGACAGGGGTGAAGCTTTCTTT. Translating it yields CSAADRGEAFF.

The V gene is TRBV29-1, the J gene TRBJ1-2, with D maybe TRBD1 (5 bases). Trimming took 7 bases from V and 2 from J, leaving 20 bases between them. CDR3 length equals 15 residues. Germline lookup yields CDR1 SQVTM and CDR2 ANQGSEA. CDR3 amino acids: CSAWGGSLTNYGYTF. The DNA for the CDR3 is TGCAGCGCTTGGGGCGGGAGCCTAACGAACTATGGCTACACCTTC.

The chain has TRBV5-6 and TRBJ2-5, with D possibly matching TRBD1 (6 bases). The V and J ends lost 3 bases and 2 bases respectively, with 17 bases between them. The CDR3 is 16 amino acids. Germline CDR1 and CDR2: SGHDT and YYEEEE. CDR3 sequence reads: CASSYWDKGDQETQYF. The CDR3, as DNA: TGTGCCAGCAGCTATTGGGACAAGGGCGATCAAGAGACCCAGTACTTC.

This clone was seen only a few times. J is TRBJ1-6 and V is TRBV7-3, with TRBD1 matching 7 bases. Trimming removed 2 bases from V and 4 bases from J; junction bases left unmatched: 2. Germline lookup yields CDR1 SGHTA and CDR2 FQGTGA. The CDR3 has 15 residues. The chain's CDR3 is CASSLGGQYNSPLHF. CDR3 in DNA: TGTGCCAGCAGCTTAGGGGGACAGTATAATTCACCCCTCCACTTT. The full variable domain, its missing parts supplied by reference TRBV7-3 and TRBJ1-6, is GAGVSQTPSNKVTEKGKYVELRCDPISGHTALYWYRQSLGQGPEFLIYFQGTGAADDSGLPNDRFFAVRPEGSVSTLKIQRTERGDSAVYLCASSLGGQYNSPLHFGNGTRLTVT.

The chain uses TRBV28 and TRBJ1-2, with 7 bases identical to TRBD1. From germline, CDR1 is MDHEN and CDR2 SYDVKM. V dropped 5 bases and J dropped 4; count of bases not matched to a gene: 4. This CDR3 spans 13 amino acids. The CDR3 sequence: CASSHQGGYGYTF. CDR3 nucleotide sequence: TGTGCCAGCAGTCACCAGGGGGGCTATGGCTACACCTTC.